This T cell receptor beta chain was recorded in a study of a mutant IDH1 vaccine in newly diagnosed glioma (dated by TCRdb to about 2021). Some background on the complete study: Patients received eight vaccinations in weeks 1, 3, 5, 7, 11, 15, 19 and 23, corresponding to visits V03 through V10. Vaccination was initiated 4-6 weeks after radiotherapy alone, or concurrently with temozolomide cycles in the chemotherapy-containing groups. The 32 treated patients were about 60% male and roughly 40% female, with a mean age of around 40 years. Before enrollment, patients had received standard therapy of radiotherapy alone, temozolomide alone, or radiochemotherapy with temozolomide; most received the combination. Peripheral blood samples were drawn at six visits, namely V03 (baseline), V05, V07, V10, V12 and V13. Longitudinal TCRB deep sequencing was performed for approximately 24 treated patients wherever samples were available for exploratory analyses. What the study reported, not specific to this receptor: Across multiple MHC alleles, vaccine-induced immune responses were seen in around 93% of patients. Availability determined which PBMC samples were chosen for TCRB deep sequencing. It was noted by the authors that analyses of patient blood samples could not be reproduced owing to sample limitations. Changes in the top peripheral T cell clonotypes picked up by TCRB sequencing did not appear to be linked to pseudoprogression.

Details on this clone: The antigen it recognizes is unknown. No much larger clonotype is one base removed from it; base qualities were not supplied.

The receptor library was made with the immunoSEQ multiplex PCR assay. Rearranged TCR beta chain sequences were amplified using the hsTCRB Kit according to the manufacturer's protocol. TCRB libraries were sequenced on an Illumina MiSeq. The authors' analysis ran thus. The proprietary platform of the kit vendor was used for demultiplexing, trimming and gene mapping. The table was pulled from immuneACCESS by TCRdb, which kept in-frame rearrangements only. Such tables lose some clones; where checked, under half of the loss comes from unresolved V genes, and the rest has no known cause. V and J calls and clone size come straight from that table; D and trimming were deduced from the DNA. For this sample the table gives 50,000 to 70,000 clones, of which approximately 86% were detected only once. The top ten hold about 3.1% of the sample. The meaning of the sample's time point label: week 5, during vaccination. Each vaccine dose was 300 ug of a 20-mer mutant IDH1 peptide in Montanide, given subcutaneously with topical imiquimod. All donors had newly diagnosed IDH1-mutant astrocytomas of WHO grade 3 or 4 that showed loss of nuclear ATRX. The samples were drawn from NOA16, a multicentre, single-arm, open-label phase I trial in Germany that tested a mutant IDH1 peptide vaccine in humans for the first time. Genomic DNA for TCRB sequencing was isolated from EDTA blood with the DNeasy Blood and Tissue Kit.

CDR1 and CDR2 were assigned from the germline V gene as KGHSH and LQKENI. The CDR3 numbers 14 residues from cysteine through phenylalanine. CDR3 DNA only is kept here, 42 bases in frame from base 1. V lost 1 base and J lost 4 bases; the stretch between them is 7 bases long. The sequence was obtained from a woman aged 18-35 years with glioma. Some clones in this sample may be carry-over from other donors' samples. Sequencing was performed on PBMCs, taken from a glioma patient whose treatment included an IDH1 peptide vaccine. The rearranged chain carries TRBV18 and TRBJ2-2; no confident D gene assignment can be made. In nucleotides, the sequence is TGTGCCAGCTCACCACAAGGGTTCACCGGGGAGCTGTTTTTT. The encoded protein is CASSPQGFTGELFF.